This TCR beta chain was sequenced for a study of blood T cell repertoires in COVID-19. The overall study: Acute-phase and convalescent COVID-19 samples originated in the United States, Italy and Spain.

Original handling: Estimates of nucleated cell counts were drawn from the amplification of reference gene primers. Only in-frame clones appear in the TCRdb table, and some are missing; sequencing was by immunoSEQ multiplex PCR. V and J calls plus clone size are reproduced from that table; the DNA served to infer D and trimming. The data hold roughly 230,000 clones, with roughly 91% observed a single time. Seattle's cohort entered during active infection and was followed longitudinally. The CDR3 spans 11 residues. V trimming: 8 bases; J trimming: 8 bases; junction bases outside the gene matches: 3. Per germline, CDR1 MNHEY and CDR2 SVGAGI.

The clonotype was recovered from a young man with COVID-19, enrolled during active disease. The chain has TRBV6-5 and TRBJ1-2, with TRBD1 identical over 9 bases. Sequencing was carried out using peripheral blood. CDR3 bases: TGTGCCAGCGGGACAGGGTTAGGCTACACCTTC. Residues: CASGTGLGYTF.